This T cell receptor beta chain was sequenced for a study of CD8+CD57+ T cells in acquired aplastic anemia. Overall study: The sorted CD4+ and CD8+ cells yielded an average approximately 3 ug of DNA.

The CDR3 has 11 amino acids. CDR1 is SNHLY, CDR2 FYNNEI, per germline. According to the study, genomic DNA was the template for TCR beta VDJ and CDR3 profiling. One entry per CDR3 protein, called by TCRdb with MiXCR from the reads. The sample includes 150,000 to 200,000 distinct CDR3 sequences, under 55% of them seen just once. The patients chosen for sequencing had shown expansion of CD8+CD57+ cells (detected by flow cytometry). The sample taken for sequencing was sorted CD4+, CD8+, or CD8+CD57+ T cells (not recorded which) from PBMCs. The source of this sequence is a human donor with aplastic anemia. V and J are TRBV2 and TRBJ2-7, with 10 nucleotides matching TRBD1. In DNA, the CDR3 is TGTGCTCACGGACAGGGGGACGAGCAGTACTTC. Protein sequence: CAHGQGDEQYF.